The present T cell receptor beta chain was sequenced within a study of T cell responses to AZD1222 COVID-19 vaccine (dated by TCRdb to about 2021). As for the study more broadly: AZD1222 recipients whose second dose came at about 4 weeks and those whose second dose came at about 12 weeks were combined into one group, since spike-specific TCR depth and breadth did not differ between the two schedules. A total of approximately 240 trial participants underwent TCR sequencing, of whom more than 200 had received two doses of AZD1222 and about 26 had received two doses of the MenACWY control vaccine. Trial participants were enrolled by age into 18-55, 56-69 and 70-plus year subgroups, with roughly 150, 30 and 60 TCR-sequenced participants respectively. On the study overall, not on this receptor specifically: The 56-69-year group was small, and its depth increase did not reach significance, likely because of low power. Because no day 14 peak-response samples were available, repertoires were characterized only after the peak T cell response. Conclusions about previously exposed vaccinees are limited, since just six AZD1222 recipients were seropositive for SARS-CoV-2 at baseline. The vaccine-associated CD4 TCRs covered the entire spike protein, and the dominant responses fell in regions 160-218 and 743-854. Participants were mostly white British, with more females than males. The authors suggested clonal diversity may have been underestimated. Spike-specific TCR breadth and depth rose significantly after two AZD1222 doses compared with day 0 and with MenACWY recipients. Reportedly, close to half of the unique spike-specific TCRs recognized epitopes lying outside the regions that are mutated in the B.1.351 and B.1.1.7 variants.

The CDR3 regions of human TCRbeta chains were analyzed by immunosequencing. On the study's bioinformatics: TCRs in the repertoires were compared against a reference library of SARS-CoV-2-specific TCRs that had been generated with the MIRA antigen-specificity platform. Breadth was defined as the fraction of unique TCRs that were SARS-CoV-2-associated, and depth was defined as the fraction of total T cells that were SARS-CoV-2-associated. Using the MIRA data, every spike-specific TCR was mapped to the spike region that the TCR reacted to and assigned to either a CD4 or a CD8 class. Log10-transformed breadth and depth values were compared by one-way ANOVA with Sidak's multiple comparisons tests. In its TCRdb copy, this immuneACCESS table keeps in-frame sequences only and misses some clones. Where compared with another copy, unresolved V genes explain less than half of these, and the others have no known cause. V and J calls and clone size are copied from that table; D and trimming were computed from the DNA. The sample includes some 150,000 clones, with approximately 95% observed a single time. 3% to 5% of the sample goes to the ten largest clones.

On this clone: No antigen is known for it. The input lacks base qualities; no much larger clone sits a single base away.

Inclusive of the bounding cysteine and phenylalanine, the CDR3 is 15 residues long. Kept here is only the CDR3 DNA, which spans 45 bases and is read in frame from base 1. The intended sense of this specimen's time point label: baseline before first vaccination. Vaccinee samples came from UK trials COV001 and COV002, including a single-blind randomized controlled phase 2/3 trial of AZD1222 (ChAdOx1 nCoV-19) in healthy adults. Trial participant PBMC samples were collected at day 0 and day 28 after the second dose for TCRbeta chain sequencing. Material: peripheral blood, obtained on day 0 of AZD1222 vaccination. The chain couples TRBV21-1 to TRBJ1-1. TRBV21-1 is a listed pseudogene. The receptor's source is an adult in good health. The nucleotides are TGTGCCAGCAGCATTGAAGGGAGTTGGGTTATCGAAGCTTTCTTT. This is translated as CASSIEGSWVIEAFF.